Listed here is a single T cell receptor beta chain. The entry originates in a study of blood T cell repertoires in COVID-19. Background on the study: Some COVID-19 samples were acute and others convalescent; all came from the United States, Italy and Spain. Sources were T cells, B-cell-depleted T cells, or PBMCs; the material itself was cDNA or gDNA.

Per the authors' pipeline: The authors estimated nucleated cell counts from reference gene primer amplification. Using immunoSEQ multiplex PCR, the repertoire was profiled, and TCRdb retains in-frame clones only, with some absent. The DNA gave D and trimming, while V, J and clone size come from that table. Of some 140,000 clones listed, roughly 78% are singletons. This CDR3 has 15 amino acids. V dropped 2 bases and J dropped 1 base, with 12 bases sitting between them. Looked up from germline, CDR1 is SGHTA and CDR2 is FQGNSA. The chain has TRBV7-2 and TRBJ2-7, with D perhaps matching TRBD1 (5 bases). The sequenced sample was peripheral blood. This sequence originates from a man aged 60 to 69 with acute or convalescent COVID-19. In DNA, the CDR3 is TGTGCCAGCAGCTTAAGTCCAGGGCTATCCTACGAGCAGTACTTC. As protein: CASSLSPGLSYEQYF.